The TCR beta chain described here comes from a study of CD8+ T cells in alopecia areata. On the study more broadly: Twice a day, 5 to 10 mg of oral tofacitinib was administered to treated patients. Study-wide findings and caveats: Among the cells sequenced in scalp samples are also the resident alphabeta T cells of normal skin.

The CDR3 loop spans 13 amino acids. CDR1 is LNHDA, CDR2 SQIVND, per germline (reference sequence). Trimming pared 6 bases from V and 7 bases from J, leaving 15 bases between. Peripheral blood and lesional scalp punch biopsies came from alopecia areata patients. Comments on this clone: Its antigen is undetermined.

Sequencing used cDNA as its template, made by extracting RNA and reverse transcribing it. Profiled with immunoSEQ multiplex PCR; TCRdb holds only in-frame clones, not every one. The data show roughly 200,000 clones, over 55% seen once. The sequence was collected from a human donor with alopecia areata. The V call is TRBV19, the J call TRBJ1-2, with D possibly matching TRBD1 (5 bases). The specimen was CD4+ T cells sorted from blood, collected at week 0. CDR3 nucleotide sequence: TGTGCCAGTAGCTCACAGGACATTGGTGGCTACACCTTC. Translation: CASSSQDIGGYTF.